The table lists the clone carrying this TCR beta chain with a few counts. The antigen remains undetermined. Trimming removed 1 base at V and 3 bases at J, with 16 bases between. Germline assignment: CDR1 SGHRS and CDR2 YFSETQ. The CDR3 covers 16 residues. This specimen comes from a study of cytomegalovirus exposure and HLA in healthy donors. Whole-study findings and limits: Through in vitro validation, three CMV-associated chains were shown to be specific for CMV antigens.

Primers for the PCR totalled 60 Vbeta and 13 Jbeta. Libraries were prepared by immunoSEQ multiplex PCR; TCRdb keeps only in-frame clonotypes and omits some of them. Of fewer than 150,000 clones in the sample, 15% are singletons; the top ten hold 1.9%. The receptor comes from a woman aged 18-30 years in good health and CMV-seronegative. V is TRBV5-1 and J is TRBJ1-2; possible D gene TRBD1, 5 bases. Source material: PBMCs. The CDR3 region is CASSLNPDKVDYGYTF. In nucleotides, the CDR3 is TGCGCCAGCAGCTTGAATCCGGACAAAGTGGACTATGGCTACACCTTC. The whole variable domain, filled in from reference TRBV5-1 and TRBJ1-2, reads KAGVTQTPRYLIKTRGQQVTLSCSPISGHRSVSWYQQTPGQGLQFLFEYFSETQRNKGNFPGRFSGRQFSNSRSEMNVSTLELGDSALYLCASSLNPDKVDYGYTFGSGTRLTVV.